These 3 T cell receptor beta chains originate from one sample sequenced in a study of technical replicates of blood from a handful of donors. Measured with immunoSEQ multiplex PCR; TCRdb has only the in-frame clones, and not every one. The repertoire holds about 82,000 clones, with 92% as singletons. Sequencing was performed on T cells isolated from PBMCs. The receptors come from a human donor in good health.

The rearrangement links TRBV7-2 to TRBJ1-4; D remains unclear. Germline V gene sequence: CDR1 SGHTA, CDR2 FQGNSA. V lost 0 bases, J lost 4 bases, and 9 bases lay in between. The CDR3 contains 15 residues. The CDR3 sequence: CASSLAPNSNEKLFF. The CDR3 bases are TGTGCCAGCAGCTTAGCGCCCAACAGTAATGAAAAACTGTTTTTT. Full variable domain (outside the CDR3, taken from reference TRBV7-2 and TRBJ1-4): GAGVSQSPSNKVTEKGKDVELRCDPISGHTALYWYRQSLGQGLEFLIYFQGNSAPDKSGLPSDRFSAERTGGSVSTLTIQRTQQEDSAVYLCASSLAPNSNEKLFFGSGTQLSVL.

This clone was found once. Here the CDR3 DNA reads TGCGCCAGCAGTCATCTTTCAGGTTCCCTAGCGGGAGGGCCCAATGAGCAGTTCTTC. Amino acids: CASSHLSGSLAGGPNEQFF. The V call is TRBV23-1, the J call TRBJ2-1, with 12 bases that match TRBD2. TRBV23-1 is designated an ORF whose function remains uncertain. V shed 3 bases, J shed 6 bases, and the junction held 15 bases outside the gene matches. The CDR3 is 19 residues long.

V is TRBV6-5 and J is TRBJ1-5; D is uncertain. V was cut by 0 bases and J by 7 bases, with 13 bases left in between. Per the germline V gene, CDR1 is MNHEY and CDR2 is SVGAGI. The CDR3 has 15 amino acids. The CDR3 loop reads CASSYSSGRRQPQHF. DNA of the CDR3: TGTGCCAGCAGTTACTCTTCTGGGCGGAGGCAGCCCCAGCATTTT.